This record concerns one T cell receptor (beta chain) sequence. This record belongs to a study of control samples from healthy donors and cancer patients. Measured with immunoSEQ multiplex PCR; TCRdb has only the in-frame clones, and not every one. This table holds some 120,000 clones, more than 80% found once. The germline gives CDR1 MNHNS, CDR2 SASEGT. V shed 2 bases and J shed 2 bases, with 6 bases lying between them. The CDR3 is 13 residues long. V is TRBV6-1 and J is TRBJ2-5; no reliable D call. Sequenced material: blood. The receptor's source is a young man in good health. CDR3 DNA sequence: TGTGCCAGCAGTGAAATGGGGCAAGAGACCCAGTACTTC. It specifies CASSEMGQETQYF.